This T cell receptor (beta chain) was sequenced in a study of regulatory T cells in long-lasting Graves disease. Time point here: newly diagnosed GD, antithyroid drugs for less than 3 months. Making the TCR library involved RNA that had been extracted from PBMCs. With V trimmed by 4 bases and J by 9 bases, 5 bases remained unmatched. This CDR3 spans 14 amino acids. Germline values: CDR1 SGHVS, CDR2 FNYEAQ. This clonotype is a singleton in its sample. iRepertoire HTBI primers and Arm-PCR of CDR3 regions built TCR beta libraries. A single record per CDR3 protein comes from TCRdb applying MiXCR to the multiplex PCR reads. The data hold roughly 510,000 distinct CDR3 sequences, with about 16% observed a single time. In addition, the sample was reused for a study of T cells in Graves' hyperthyroidism and ophthalmopathy. That source notes: Among thyroid clonotypes expanded above 0.001, most also appeared in blood.

The clonotype was recovered from a man in his late teens or twenties with Graves disease. The source material was peripheral blood mononuclear cells (PBMCs), sampled at new diagnosis, from a patient treated with antithyroid drugs. The genes are TRBV7-6 and TRBJ1-6; 8 bases fit TRBD1. The CDR3 sequence is CASSSDRVGSPLHF. The CDR3 DNA follows: TGTGCCAGCAGCTCGGACAGGGTTGGTTCACCCCTCCACTTT.